This TCR beta chain is from a study of shared clonotypes between healthy human individuals. The germline V gene has CDR1 SGHTA and CDR2 FQGNSA. The junction had 7 bases not matched to a gene; V was cut back by 5 bases and J by 2 bases. The CDR3 spans 15 residues. Assay: immunoSEQ multiplex PCR; the TCRdb copy retains only in-frame clones and omits some. In the table there are approximately 1,000,000 clones, 60% to 80% of which are singletons. Whole-study findings and limits: Estimated richness was generally greater in naive than memory subsets. Depth of sequencing was expected to influence donor clonotype sharing. Among non-shared clonotypes, generation probabilities were lower than among those shared by all four donors.

The donors, healthy adults who were HIV-negative, had experienced no recent acute infections or vaccinations. In the case of this clone: What it binds is unknown.

Sequencing was done on a sample of memory CD4+ T cells from PBMCs. Subset given: CD45RA-negative fraction. The TCR sequence derives from a man between 18 and 29 years old in good health. Some clones in this sample may be carry-over from other donors' samples. V usage is TRBV7-2 and J usage is TRBJ2-3, with 7 bases lining up with TRBD2. Written as DNA, the CDR3 is TGTGCCAGCAGCATTCAGCGGGGCCCCACAGATACGCAGTATTTT. It yields the protein CASSIQRGPTDTQYF.